A single sample is the source of the 24 T cell receptor beta chains below, sequenced in a study of cytomegalovirus exposure and HLA in healthy donors. PCR was performed using 60 Vbeta and 13 Jbeta primers. Profiled with immunoSEQ multiplex PCR; TCRdb holds only in-frame clones, not every one. Found here are about 100,000 clones, 80% to 85% of them singletons; the top ten hold around 4.2%. Sequenced sample: PBMCs. These receptors all stem from a woman in her seventies in good health and CMV-seropositive.

The rearrangement uses TRBV7-2 and TRBJ2-1; possible D gene TRBD2, 6 bases. Trimming removed 1 base at V and 15 bases at J, with 16 bases between. This CDR3 region has 13 residues. Germline-derived CDR1 and CDR2 are SGHTA and FQGNSA. This CDR3 is CASSLDRGLARFF. The CDR3 DNA is TGTGCCAGCAGCTTAGATAGGGGCCTAGCGCGGTTCTTC.

V is TRBV7-3 and J is TRBJ2-1; 7 bases align to TRBD1. Germline V gene sequence: CDR1 SGHTA, CDR2 FQGTGA. CDR3 length equals 15 residues. V trimming: 5 bases; J trimming: 8 bases; junction bases outside the gene matches: 12. The CDR3 nucleotides read TGTGCCAGCAGCCCGTTCAAGGGGGCTAATGATGAGCAGTTCTTC. Protein: CASSPFKGANDEQFF.

The chain carries TRBV7-2 and TRBJ2-5; the D gene is possibly TRBD1 (5 bases). The ends were cut back, 4 bases at V and 5 bases at J, with 8 bases in the middle. This CDR3 spans 12 amino acids. Germline loops: CDR1 SGHTA, CDR2 FQGNSA. The CDR3 DNA follows: TGTGCCAGCAGCTCGCGACAGGAGACCCAGTACTTC. Amino acid sequence: CASSSRQETQYF.

This chain joins TRBV15 and TRBJ1-5; D is possibly TRBD1 (6 bases). CDR1 is LNHNV, CDR2 YYDKDF, per germline (reference sequence). V lost 5 bases and J lost 1, with 15 bases in between. The CDR3 spans 16 residues. The CDR3 loop is CATSRAWDISNQPQHF. In DNA, the CDR3 is TGTGCCACCAGCCGTGCGTGGGACATCAGCAATCAGCCCCAGCATTTT. The variable domain in full, with the rest retrieved from reference TRBV15 and TRBJ1-5, is DAMVIQNPRYQVTQFGKPVTLSCSQTLNHNVMYWYQQKSSQAPKLLFHYYDKDFNNEADTPDNFQSRRPNTSFCFLDIRSPGLGDTAMYLCATSRAWDISNQPQHFGDGTRLSIL.

The gene calls are TRBV7-9 and TRBJ2-2; 9 bases map to TRBD2. V lost 1 base to trimming and J lost 4 bases; unmatched junction nucleotides: 4. CDR3 length equals 16 residues. Germline V CDR1 and CDR2: SEHNR, FQNEAQ (reference sequence). The CDR3: CASSLEFSGSTGELFF. CDR3 sequence (DNA): TGTGCCAGCAGCTTAGAATTTAGCGGGAGCACCGGGGAGCTGTTTTTT.

The V and J genes are TRBV21-1 and TRBJ1-2; TRBD1 reflects the table's D call only, with no check against the DNA. TRBV21-1 is an annotated pseudogene. The CDR3 spans 17 residues. The CDR3 DNA is TGTGCCAGCAGCAACCCCCCGACCCAGGGAAAGGTCTATGGCTACACCTTC. Translation: CASSNPPTQGKVYGYTF.

The rearrangement links TRBV7-2 to TRBJ1-1, with D possibly matching TRBD1 (5 bases). Germline lookup yields CDR1 SGHTA and CDR2 FQGNSA. The V gene lost 5 bases and the J gene lost 6 bases, with 10 bases spanning the gap. The CDR3 has 12 residues. The DNA for the CDR3 is TGTGCCAGCAGCCGCCGGGACTCTGAAGCTTTCTTT. Translating gives CASSRRDSEAFF.

The chain employs TRBV19 and TRBJ2-1; D unclear. Trimming removed 10 bases from V and 2 bases from J, with 21 bases in between. The CDR3 consists of 16 residues. The germline gives CDR1 LNHDA, CDR2 SQIVND (reference sequence). The CDR3 DNA follows: TGTGCCAATAGCCCCCCAACAAGGAGTCCCTACAATGAGCAGTTCTTC. It codes for CANSPPTRSPYNEQFF.

The chain employs TRBV10-1 and TRBJ2-7; D is unclear. Between the trimmed V and J ends, which lost 5 bases and 2 bases, there was a span of 7 bases. From germline, CDR1 is WNHNN and CDR2 SYGVQD (reference sequence). The CDR3 length is 12 residues. The CDR3 here is CASSSQTYEQYF. The CDR3 nucleotides are TGCGCCAGCAGTTCTCAGACCTACGAGCAGTACTTC.

The chain joins TRBV19 to TRBJ2-3; 11 bases are a match to TRBD1. This CDR3 contains 16 residues. Germline lookup yields CDR1 LNHDA and CDR2 SQIVND (reference sequence). Trimming cost V 7 bases and J 4 bases; bases outside gene matches: 10. CDR3 nucleotide sequence: TGTGCCAGTACCCCGAGGGGGACAGGGGGAGCAGATACGCAGTATTTT. Translation: CASTPRGTGGADTQYF.

The genes are TRBV18 and TRBJ2-2; D may be TRBD1 (6 bases). Trimming cost V 3 bases and J 6 bases, with 14 bases left between them. The CDR3 has 15 residues. Per the germline V gene, CDR1 is KGHSH and CDR2 is LQKENI. The DNA of the CDR3 is TGTGCCAGCTCACCTTGGACAGCCGACGCCGGGGAGCTGTTTTTT. It specifies CASSPWTADAGELFF.

The J gene is TRBJ1-2, the V gene TRBV30; 7 bases align to TRBD1. Trimming removed 0 bases from V and 4 bases from J; junction bases left unmatched: 5. CDR3 size: 14 residues. CDR1 GTSNPN and CDR2 SVGIG come from the germline V gene (reference sequence). CDR3 residues: CAWSVQGSGYGYTF. DNA for the CDR3: TGTGCCTGGAGTGTACAGGGGTCTGGCTATGGCTACACCTTC.

The CDR3 region is CATSRAGGSYNEQFF. The CDR3 DNA sequence: TGTGCCACCAGCAGAGCGGGAGGGTCCTACAATGAGCAGTTCTTC. The chain couples TRBV15 to TRBJ2-1; TRBD2 matches 8 bases. The ends lost 1 base at V and 1 base at J; junction bases unmatched: 0. Germline lookup yields CDR1 LNHNV and CDR2 YYDKDF (reference sequence). The CDR3 has 15 amino acids.

The chain carries TRBV28 and TRBJ1-5; D might be TRBD1 (6 bases). The CDR3 consists of 15 residues. Trimming stripped 7 bases from V and 1 base from J, with 14 bases between. The germline CDR1 and CDR2 sequences are MDHEN and SYDVKM. CDR3 DNA: TGTGCCAGCAAGCAGGGGAGAGTAAGCAATCAGCCCCAGCATTTT. This sequence encodes CASKQGRVSNQPQHF.

In this sample, this clone turned up a few times. The chain joins TRBV7-9 to TRBJ1-1; 7 bases are a match to TRBD1. Germline-derived CDR1 and CDR2 are SEHNR and FQNEAQ (reference sequence). V was clipped by 1 base and J by 4 bases; unmatched bases: 3. The length of the CDR3 is 14 residues. For the CDR3, the DNA is TGTGCCAGCAGCTTAGGAGGGGGCTTCACTGAAGCTTTCTTT. Amino acid sequence: CASSLGGGFTEAFF.

V and J are TRBV30 and TRBJ1-2, with TRBD1 as a possible D gene (6 bases). V was pared by 2 bases and J by 8 bases, with 12 bases between. CDR3 length: 12 residues. Germline V gene data show CDR1 as GTSNPN and CDR2 as SVGIG (reference sequence). This chain's CDR3 is CAWSWTAEGYTF. The CDR3 nucleotides read TGTGCCTGGAGTTGGACAGCGGAAGGCTACACCTTC.

The J gene is TRBJ1-2, the V gene TRBV29-1; the D is unclear. The CDR3 has 13 amino acids. Germline V gene lookup returns CDR1 SQVTM and CDR2 ANQGSEA. Deletions cut 4 bases from V and 4 bases from J, with 13 bases between. The CDR3 region is CSVAITGSYGYTF. The DNA of the CDR3 is TGCAGCGTTGCAATAACGGGTAGCTATGGCTACACCTTC. The full variable domain, in which reference TRBV29-1 and TRBJ1-2 provide the parts outside the CDR3, is SAVISQKPSRDICQRGTSLTIQCQVDSQVTMMFWYRQQPGQSLTLIATANQGSEATYESGFVIDKFPISRPNLTFSTLTVSNMSPEDSSIYLCSVAITGSYGYTFGSGTRLTVV.

In DNA form, the CDR3 reads TGTGCCAGCAGTTTATCGCGAACAGGCTTCGGTGAAAAACTGTTTTTT. Translating gives CASSLSRTGFGEKLFF. This chain uses TRBV27 with TRBJ1-4; a weak D match, TRBD1 (5 bases). The germline V gene encodes CDR1 MNHEY and CDR2 SMNVEV (reference sequence). Trimming removed 0 bases at V and 7 bases at J, with 15 bases between. The CDR3 spans 16 residues.

The J gene is TRBJ2-1, the V gene TRBV7-2; 12 positions match TRBD2. The CDR3 is 16 residues long. V lost 2 bases and J lost 6; bases outside the gene matches: 5. The germline gives CDR1 SGHTA, CDR2 FQGNSA. CDR3 region: CASSLLAGGVVNEQFF. DNA of the CDR3: TGTGCCAGCAGCTTACTAGCGGGAGGGGTGGTCAATGAGCAGTTCTTC.

Only a few counts were recorded for this clone. The genes are TRBV9 and TRBJ1-2; TRBD1 might be the D (5 bases). CDR1 and CDR2 from the germline V gene are SGDLS and YYNGEE. The CDR3 has 14 residues. Trimming took off 0 bases at V and 8 bases at J, with 14 bases between the two ends. Written as DNA, the CDR3 is TGTGCCAGCAGCGTAGCGGGCCAAAGGGGAGGCTACACCTTC. Translating gives CASSVAGQRGGYTF. The variable domain in full, with the rest retrieved from reference TRBV9 and TRBJ1-2, is DSGVTQTPKHLITATGQRVTLRCSPRSGDLSVYWYQQSLDQGLQFLIQYYNGEERAKGNILERFSAQQFPDLHSELNLSSLELGDSALYFCASSVAGQRGGYTFGSGTRLTVV.

This clone was observed a handful of times. The chain recombines TRBV2 with TRBJ2-5; 7 nucleotides align to TRBD2. The V segment lost 8 bases and the J segment 5 bases; nucleotides outside the gene matches: 11. This CDR3 contains 14 residues. Germline V CDR1 and CDR2: SNHLY, FYNNEI. CDR3 sequence reads: CASGFGGSGETQYF. The CDR3 bases are TGTGCCAGCGGATTTGGCGGGAGTGGGGAGACCCAGTACTTC.

The chain combines TRBV5-6 with TRBJ2-2, with D possibly TRBD2 on 5 matching bases. Per the germline V gene, CDR1 is SGHDT and CDR2 is YYEEEE. The V gene lost 1 base and the J gene lost 4 bases, with 17 bases spanning the gap. The CDR3 runs to 17 residues. CDR3 protein: CASSLWVAPRGTGELFF. The CDR3 coding sequence is TGTGCCAGCAGCTTGTGGGTAGCGCCCCGGGGCACCGGGGAGCTGTTTTTT.

This clone showed up just once. This sequence joins TRBV30 and TRBJ2-5; 12 bases fit TRBD2. The CDR3 covers 15 residues. With V trimmed by 4 bases and J by 5 bases, 8 bases remained unmatched. Germline V lookup: CDR1 GTSNPN, CDR2 SVGIG (reference sequence). CDR3 region: CAWTTSGRRDETQYF. The CDR3 bases are TGTGCCTGGACGACTAGCGGGAGAAGAGATGAGACCCAGTACTTC.

The genes are TRBV7-8 and TRBJ1-2, with D unresolved. This CDR3 has 16 residues. V was trimmed by 4 bases and J by 2 bases, leaving 17 bases between them. CDR1 is SGHVS and CDR2 is FQNEAQ in the germline V gene. The CDR3 loop reads CASSSHLGSPNYGYTF. As DNA, the CDR3 is TGTGCCAGCAGCTCACACTTGGGCAGCCCGAACTATGGCTACACCTTC. The whole variable domain, filled in from reference TRBV7-8 and TRBJ1-2, reads GAGVSQSPRYKVAKRGQDVALRCDPISGHVSLFWYQQALGQGPEFLTYFQNEAQLDKSGLPSDRFFAERPEGSVSTLKIQRTQQEDSAVYLCASSSHLGSPNYGYTFGSGTRLTVV.